The text below deals with one T cell receptor (beta chain). Its specific antigen is unknown. No base qualities exist here, and no much larger clone lies one base off it. The cohort was made up of 650 to 700 healthy bone marrow donors. Cohort members were all nominally healthy when sampled, although unrecorded immune exposures were likely present. The donor tested CMV seronegative, placing the donor among the 350 or so seronegative members of the cohort. A peripheral blood sample was collected from each donor, and TCR beta sequencing was performed on peripheral blood mononuclear cells. The Qiagen DNeasy Blood Extraction Kit was used to extract genomic DNA from the blood cell samples. These data originate in a study of cytomegalovirus exposure and HLA in healthy donors (dated by TCRdb to about 2017). Concerning the study at large: In an earlier analysis of several hundred of the donors, 250 to 350 Gb of sequence data and approximately 100 million unique TCR beta sequences from 180 million or so T cells were reported. Roughly 310 gigabases of sequencing data and 70 million to 100 million unique TCR sequences were included in an early release covering roughly 700 HLA-typed donors. Among the roughly 380 genotyped donors, under 90% belonged to the genetic ancestry cluster associated with self-reported Caucasian donors. The study aimed to test whether signatures of past pathogen exposure could be identified by cataloging public T cell receptors. The study profiled the T cell repertoires of more than 500 subjects by immunosequencing and related them to cytomegalovirus serostatus. A separate validation cohort of approximately 130 different subjects was used in addition to the approximately 610-subject first cohort. The study combined high-throughput TCR immunosequencing, statistical association of individual TCRs with disease status, and machine learning to predict cytomegalovirus infection status. A later analysis re-examined previously published TCR beta repertoires from hundreds of donors and added high-resolution HLA genotyping to investigate patterns of TCR occurrence. Rather than drawing on any new phenotypic data, the later analysis identified candidate immune exposures from TCR beta sequences and the way those sequences occurred across donors. To decide whether each TCR beta V gene segment behaved as functional or pseudogenic, an earlier analysis of approximately 620 of the donors relied on high-throughput TCR beta sequencing. Donor age, sex, ethnicity and CMV serostatus were compiled alongside the repertoire data. In a later genetic analysis, genome-wide SNP genotypes for about 55% of the 666 donors were used, and that subset was treated as a discovery cohort. Every repertoire in the discovery cohort had been generated on one and the same sequencing platform. HLA typing included class I and class II loci at four-digit resolution. The number of donors typed differed by locus, with 629-630 for A, B, C, DRB1 and DQB1, 522 for DQA1, 606 for DPA1, and about 450 for DPB1. Several DR-DQ haplotypes were handled as single units for association and clustering because linkage in the cohort was strong. Among 398 genotyped donors of the cohort, an average of 235,054 unique TCR beta nucleotide sequences were sequenced per donor, roughly 18% of them non-productive. General conclusions and limits of the study: Because some donors lacked HLA typing at each locus, the association tests relied only on the typed subset. An association between a missense DCLRE1C variant and V-gene and J-gene trimming of TCR beta chains was found in a later genetic analysis and replicated in an independent cohort. The study gave a list of 150 to 200 TCR beta chains associated with cytomegalovirus. About 17 rarely observed V segments, including chromosome 9 orphons, were excluded from the earlier analysis of several hundred of the donors because counts were too low. Most CMV-associated TCR beta chains appeared to be HLA-restricted in a later analysis, and the HLA associations seemed to be driven largely by CMV exposure. In vitro tests confirmed that a few of the cytomegalovirus-associated TCR beta chains recognize cytomegalovirus antigens. A group of highly shared sequence variants was considered likely to be a technical artifact of the sequencing pipeline. In a later analysis, the rate of TCR association differed among HLA loci, with DRB1 alleles having the most associated TCRs and HLA-C alleles having the fewest. In a later analysis, several top co-occurrence clusters were reported to appear linked to parvovirus B19, influenza, CMV and Epstein-Barr virus. Strong co-occurrence of HLA alleles, especially DR and DQ, made assigning TCR associations to individual alleles difficult. The authors suggested that the approach could potentially be generalized to other disease states and immunological phenotypes. Linkage disequilibrium might explain the correlated functional status among segregating V segments, but an unknown experimental factor could not be excluded. A later genetic analysis reported fewer N-insertions in productive TCRs among donors in an Asian-associated ancestry cluster than the 666-donor mean. A further reported finding was that TCR beta sequences accurately predicted the HLA-A and HLA-B alleles for most subjects in the first cohort. Cytomegalovirus status was reported to be diagnosed by the classifier with high specificity and sensitivity in both the original and validation cohorts. In a later analysis, 15,000 to 20,000 TCR beta sequences were associated with specific HLA alleles at a false discovery rate of 0.05. An earlier analysis of roughly 570 of the donors showed that most TCR beta V segments appeared in productive rearrangements either about 87% or about 30% of the time, which broadly matched IMGT annotations. The presence/absence analyses assumed that sequencing depth was roughly uniform across donors, and that assumption may not be true. The cohort was sequenced for TCR beta chains only, and without alpha or paired-chain data the features that could be detected were limited. In a later analysis, HLA-associated TCR beta chains were found to be more clonally expanded and to have lower generation probabilities than equally common non-associated chains. The only immune exposure information available for the cohort was CMV serostatus. Most TCR sequences were observed very rarely across donors, whereas some public TCRs were present in many individuals.

Library preparation employed the immunoSEQ multiplex PCR assay. The multiplex PCR relied on a mix of 60 forward primers for TCR Vbeta segments and 13 reverse primers for TCR Jbeta segments. The CDR3 region of rearranged TCR beta genes was amplified from genomic DNA with a multiplex PCR assay. Amplified TCR beta libraries were sequenced as 87-base-pair reads on the Illumina HiSeq System. In the source study's methods: A later analysis tallied roughly 76 million unique TCR beta chains across the 550 to 850 repertoires, and some 10 million of those chains were shared by two or more donors. Raw reads were error-corrected and collapsed into unique sequences by a nearest-neighbor algorithm in which closely related sequences were merged to remove PCR and sequencing errors. V, D and J gene segments were assigned by aligning CDR3 sequences to IMGT reference sequences. For a sequence to be retained, at least a six-nucleotide match to both a V gene segment and a J gene segment was required. Rearrangements were classified as productive when the CDR3 lacked stop codons and remained in frame with V and J, and all other rearrangements were classified as non-productive. Following IMGT convention, CDR3 was defined as the stretch from the second conserved V-encoded cysteine to the conserved J-encoded phenylalanine. The earlier analysis of around 640 of the donors excluded sequences that lacked an unambiguous match to a single V gene segment. In an earlier analysis of several hundred of the donors, V segments were called functional above 56.7% productive rearrangements and were called segregating when the between-donor standard deviation exceeded 5%. A statistical classification framework was built for diagnosing cytomegalovirus status from the catalog of TCR beta chain sequences. In a later analysis, V and J genes were assigned by comparing TCR nucleotide sequences against IMGT/GENE-DB human TR gene sequences. The TCRdist pipeline was used in a later analysis to assign CDR3 sequences and most-parsimonious VDJ recombination scenarios. In a later analysis, each TCR beta chain was defined by its CDR3 amino acid sequence together with its V-gene family, and reads without a unique V-gene family were excluded. A later analysis removed 500 to 600 highly shared, low-generation-probability nucleotide sequences to deal with suspected cross-contamination and a sequencing artifact. In a later analysis, a clonal expansion index was calculated for each public chain from normalized within-repertoire ranks of inferred template counts. In a later analysis, generation probabilities were computed using a VDJ recombination model fitted to out-of-frame rearrangements, and the results were checked against IGoR. In a later analysis, TCR-TCR, TCR-HLA and TCR-CMV co-occurrence was scored with hypergeometric tests, and a repertoire-size bias correction was applied to TCR pairs. To estimate false discovery rates, a later analysis permuted the HLA or CMV assignments 20 times. In a later analysis, co-occurring TCRs were grouped using DBSCAN, with TCRdist sequence similarity added in when clustering inside HLA-allele-positive subsets. For co-occurrence clustering, repertoires with fewer than 30,000 or more than 120,000 public chains were excluded, along with a handful of repertoires with anomalous nucleotide sharing. TCRdb took this table from immuneACCESS and kept in-frame rearrangements with V and J called. Such tables lack part of the clones; where checked against another copy, unresolved V genes explain under half of the gap, and the rest is unexplained. That table gives V, J and clone size, and the DNA gave D and trimming. The sample data list fewer than 200,000 clones, and around 69% of these were observed just once. Approximately 1.3% of the sample is taken by the ten largest.

The sequencing sample was made of PBMCs. The TCR comes from a man aged 55 to 70 in good health and CMV-seronegative.

The encoded CDR3 is CASSGGQGIFNYGYTF. The sequenced DNA is TGTGCCAGCAGCGGAGGGCAGGGGATCTTTAACTATGGCTACACCTTC. This chain is built from TRBV9 and TRBJ1-2; the D gene is perhaps TRBD1, on 6 matching bases. The CDR3 sequence holds 16 residues, the cysteine and phenylalanine included. Of the read, only the CDR3 DNA is kept; its 48 bases are in frame from base 1. V loses 3 bases, J loses 1 base, and the germline ends lie 16 bases apart. For CDR1 and CDR2, the germline V gene lists SGDLS and YYNGEE.